This TCR beta chain was sequenced for a study of blood T cell repertoires in COVID-19. As for the study in general: COVID-19 samples collected from the United States, Italy and Spain covered acute and convalescent phases. Nucleic acid was either cDNA or gDNA, and it came from T cells, B-cell-depleted T cells, or PBMCs.

This clone was found a few times. As originally analysed: The assay estimated nucleated cells by amplifying reference gene primers. Using immunoSEQ multiplex PCR, the repertoire was profiled, and TCRdb retains in-frame clones only, with some absent. That table gives V, J and clone size, and the DNA gave D and trimming. Of around 140,000 clones detected, approximately 80% appear once; the ten largest clones hold about 6%. Recovered participants had two consecutive negative NP/OP PCR tests, healthcare professional clearance, or symptom resolution. Trimming took 4 bases from V and 5 from J; bases not matched to a gene: 10. Germline V gene lookup returns CDR1 LGHDT and CDR2 YNNKEL (reference sequence). The CDR3 runs 15 residues.

The chain joins TRBV3-1 (or the pseudogene TRBV3-2) to TRBJ1-2; 7 bases map to TRBD1. Input material: PBMCs or T cells enriched from blood (not recorded which). This sequence was found in a woman between 45 and 65 years old who had recovered from COVID-19. The DNA for the CDR3 is TGTGCCAGCAGCCGAGGACAGGAATCGGAGTATGGCTACACCTTC. It codes for CASSRGQESEYGYTF.